The source of this TCR beta chain is a study of CXCR3-negative and CXCR3-positive naive CD8 T cells. Study summary: Every library held about 1.5 +/- 0.3 million TRB reads, and the total came to around 150 million. Study outcomes and limitations: Surface CD5 looked about the same in the naive subsets, so the authors worked out TCR strength from TRB CDR3 properties. Relative to CXCR3-negative naive cells, CXCR3-positive naive cells had more hydrophobic TRB CDR3s.

This CDR3 has 16 residues. Germline V gene data show CDR1 as SNHLY and CDR2 as FYNNEI. As concerns this clonotype: Its matching antigen is unknown.

With UMI labels, 5' RACE was used to prepare the TRB cDNA libraries. With the 5' RACE reads reprocessed, TCRdb shows one record per CDR3 protein and no DNA. The specimen's table records tens of thousands of distinct CDR3 sequences. Subsets of CD8+ T cells were each sorted in triplicate at roughly 300,000 cells apiece. The receptor was derived from a human donor in good health. Some clones in this sample may be carry-over from other donors' samples. The chain has TRBV2 and TRBJ2-1; TCRdb's D call, TRBD1, is unchecked because there is no DNA. Sequencing was performed on naive CXCR3+ CD8+ T cells from blood. Subset described: CD45RO-CCR7+CD27+CD95- naive CD8+ T cells expressing CXCR3 (TNR3+). The CDR3 loop is CASSHYGTPTYNEQFF. The entire variable domain, with the rest obtained from reference TRBV2 and TRBJ2-1, is as follows: EPEVTQTPSHQVTQMGQEVILRCVPISNHLYFYWYRQILGQKVEFLVSFYNNEISEKSEIFDDQFSVERPDGSNFTLKIRSTKLEDSAMYFCASSHYGTPTYNEQFFGPGTRLTVL.